Listed below are T cell receptor beta chains from one sample, sequenced in a study of OX40 agonist ivuxolimab in advanced cancers. Method: immunoSEQ multiplex PCR; TCRdb's copy keeps in-frame clones and lacks some. The sample consists of 75,000 to 100,000 clones, 90% to 95% of them appearing once. The material was CD4+ or CD8+ T cells sorted from blood, obtained in a trial of the OX40 agonist ivuxolimab. The receptors were gathered from an adult with an advanced solid tumor such as melanoma, head and neck, liver or kidney cancer. CDR3s include the opening cysteine and the closing phenylalanine or tryptophan. The D gene is left open where the match is weak. A row's size may be missing; if present it is once, few, many or a size class.

d_gene,abundance,v_gene,j_gene,len,CDR3nt,CDR3aa
TRBD2,few,TRBV5-1,TRBJ2-3,16,TGCGCCAGCAGCTTGGAGGGACTAGCGGGAGCAGATACGCAGTATTTT,CASSLEGLAGADTQYF
NA,NA,TRBV7-8,TRBJ1-1,11,TGTGCCAGCAGCCGCGCCGCTGAAGCTTTCTTT,CASSRAAEAFF
NA,NA,TRBV6-4,TRBJ1-3,10,TGTGCCAGCAGAGGAAACACCATATATTTT,CASRGNTIYF
NA,NA,TRBV28,TRBJ1-5,15,TGTGCCAGGACCCTTCAAGCGGCGCCGGGACGGCCCCAGCATTTT,CARTLQAAPGRPQHF
NA,NA,TRBV5-8,TRBJ2-1,17,TGTGCCAGCAGCGGGGACGGGTGGGCAGAGAGATACAATGAGCAGTTCTTC,CASSGDGWAERYNEQFF
NA,NA,TRBV7-2,TRBJ2-7,13,TGTGCCAGCAGCCTTGGGACCGCAGGCGAGCAGTACTTC,CASSLGTAGEQYF
NA,NA,TRBV4-1,TRBJ2-7,15,TGCGCCAGCAGCCAAGAGTGGAGCGGCTCCTACGAGCAGTACTTC,CASSQEWSGSYEQYF
NA,once,TRBV5-4,TRBJ2-5,15,TGTGCCAGCAGCTTGGGCGGGACGCTCCAAGAGACCCAGTACTTC,CASSLGGTLQETQYF
NA,NA,TRBV28,TRBJ1-1,13,TGTGCCAGCAGAAAACAGAGGAACACTGAAGCTTTCTTT,CASRKQRNTEAFF
TRBD1,once,TRBV2,TRBJ1-2,13,TGTGCCAGCAGTTCGACAGGGAGATATGGCTACACCTTC,CASSSTGRYGYTF
NA,NA,TRBV15,TRBJ2-1,18,TGTGCCACCAGCAGAGTTACGGGTGGGCGGCAGAAATACAATGAGCAGTTCTTC,CATSRVTGGRQKYNEQFF
TRBD2,NA,TRBV28,TRBJ2-7,15,TGTGCCAGCAGACCCCGGACTAGCGGAACCTACGAGCAGTACTTC,CASRPRTSGTYEQYF
NA,NA,TRBV5-6,TRBJ2-7,14,TGTGCCAGCAGCCCCGCAGCGGGTCGCTACGAGCAGTACTTC,CASSPAAGRYEQYF
NA,NA,TRBV4-2,TRBJ1-3,14,TGTGCCAGCAGCCCAGACGAAACTGGAAACACCATATATTTT,CASSPDETGNTIYF
NA,once,TRBV7-2,TRBJ2-3,13,TGTGCCAGCAGCCTCAGGGACGGAGATACGCAGTATTTT,CASSLRDGDTQYF
NA,NA,TRBV6-6,TRBJ1-1,13,TGTGCCAGCAACTACAGGGCGAACACTGAAGCTTTCTTT,CASNYRANTEAFF
TRBD2,few,TRBV10-2,TRBJ2-1,15,TGCGCCAGCAGTATAAGCGGGAGTGCGGGGAATGAGCAGTTCTTC,CASSISGSAGNEQFF
NA,NA,TRBV11-2,TRBJ2-5,15,TGTGCCAGCAGCTTCGGGTTTATGGAGGGAGAGACCCAGTACTTC,CASSFGFMEGETQYF
TRBD2,NA,TRBV18,TRBJ2-1,15,TGTGCCAGCTCAAGACTAGCGGGAGCGGATAATGAGCAGTTCTTC,CASSRLAGADNEQFF
NA,NA,TRBV5-4,TRBJ1-5,15,TGTGCCAGCAGCCAAGATGTAGGGGGAGTTCAGCCCCAGCATTTT,CASSQDVGGVQPQHF
NA,NA,TRBV4-2,TRBJ2-1,15,TGTGCCAGCAGCGCGACGAGCTCTATTTACAATGAGCAGTTCTTC,CASSATSSIYNEQFF
TRBD2,NA,TRBV5-1,TRBJ2-5,17,TGCGCCAGCAGCCCTGGACTAGCGGGCCCCCTCCAAGAGACCCAGTACTTC,CASSPGLAGPLQETQYF
NA,NA,TRBV29-1,TRBJ2-1,11,TGCAGCGTTGGCCAGGGAAATGAGCAGTTCTTC,CSVGQGNEQFF
NA,NA,TRBV9,TRBJ1-3,16,TGTGCCAGCAGCGGGGCCCTTGACAGTGCTGGAAACACCATATATTTT,CASSGALDSAGNTIYF
TRBD2,NA,TRBV7-9,TRBJ2-5,16,TGTGCCAGCAGCCTCACGGCGGGAGGGCCTCGGGAGACCCAGTACTTC,CASSLTAGGPRETQYF
NA,NA,TRBV29-1,TRBJ1-5,14,TGCAGCGTTACGTTAGGGAATAGCAATCAGCCCCAGCATTTT,CSVTLGNSNQPQHF
NA,NA,TRBV29-1,TRBJ2-3,14,TGCAGCGTTGAATCCCTAGTAAGCACAGATACGCAGTATTTT,CSVESLVSTDTQYF
NA,NA,TRBV11-2,TRBJ2-7,16,TGTGCCAGCAGCTTAGACTATAGGGGGGGCACGTACGAGCAGTACTTC,CASSLDYRGGTYEQYF